This is a list of T cell receptor beta chains from one sample in a study of immune evolution from preneoplasia to lung adenocarcinoma. Some clones are missing from TCRdb's copy, which holds only in-frame ones; the method was immunoSEQ multiplex PCR. This sample has around 7,000 clones, with roughly 75% found just once. Sample: FFPE adjacent normal lung tissue. The receptors originated from a person aged 60-79 years with lung adenocarcinoma. Both conserved end residues are part of each CDR3. A D gene is named only where the DNA matches it firmly. For some rows the clone size is stated as once, few or many, or as a class when expanded; others skip it.

clone_size j_call v_call d_call cdr3_aa cdr3_nt
- TRBJ1-4 TRBV15 - CATSDDSGEKLFF TGTGCCACCAGCGACGACAGTGGTGAAAAACTGTTTTTT
- TRBJ1-5 TRBV6-6 - CASSYSEGYQPQHF TGTGCCAGCAGTTACTCGGAGGGCTATCAGCCCCAGCATTTT
few TRBJ2-1 TRBV18 TRBD1 CASSPLTTGAGSYNEQFF TGTGCCAGCTCACCATTAACCACAGGGGCTGGGTCCTACAATGAGCAGTTCTTC
- TRBJ1-2 TRBV28 - CASARTDGYTF TGTGCCAGCGCCCGGACGGATGGCTACACCTTC
- TRBJ1-1 TRBV18 TRBD1 CASSPRGQGSNTEAFF TGTGCCAGCTCACCAAGGGGACAGGGCTCGAACACTGAAGCTTTCTTT
- TRBJ2-7 TRBV6-6 - CASSPRMARDEQYF TGTGCCAGCAGTCCCCGGATGGCCAGGGACGAGCAGTACTTC
few TRBJ1-3 TRBV4-1 - CASSQDFQGSGNTIYF TGCGCCAGCAGCCAAGATTTTCAGGGGTCAGGAAACACCATATATTTT
- TRBJ2-3 TRBV4-3 TRBD1 CASSSGTGLDTQYF TGCGCCAGCAGCTCCGGGACAGGGCTCGATACGCAGTATTTT
- TRBJ1-2 TRBV25-1 - CASRGTGSDGYTF TGTGCCAGCAGGGGTACAGGTTCGGATGGCTACACCTTC
- TRBJ2-5 TRBV28 - CASNPAVQETQYF TGTGCCAGCAACCCAGCAGTCCAAGAGACCCAGTACTTC
few TRBJ2-7 TRBV28 TRBD1 CASKLQGEISGEQYF TGTGCCAGCAAACTACAGGGGGAGATTTCCGGAGAGCAGTACTTC
- TRBJ2-3 TRBV5-6 TRBD1 CASSLERDRWDTQYF TGTGCCAGCAGCTTGGAGAGGGACAGGTGGGATACGCAGTATTTT
- TRBJ2-1 TRBV28 TRBD2 CASSSLSGGRNEQFF TGTGCCAGCAGTTCCCTTTCGGGAGGGCGGAATGAGCAGTTCTTC
- TRBJ1-5 TRBV30 - CAWSGDASGNQPQHF TGTGCCTGGAGTGGCGATGCCTCGGGCAATCAGCCCCAGCATTTT
- TRBJ1-2 TRBV2 - CASSVQGNGYTF TGTGCCAGCAGTGTACAGGGAAATGGCTACACCTTC
- TRBJ2-1 TRBV14 TRBD1 CASSQDRGNEQFF TGTGCCAGCAGCCAAGACAGGGGGAATGAGCAGTTCTTC
few TRBJ2-5 TRBV28 - CASSNPGEAKETQYF TGTGCCAGCAGTAACCCGGGAGAAGCGAAGGAGACCCAGTACTTC
- TRBJ2-7 TRBV5-1 TRBD2 CASREGREGSEQYF TGCGCCAGCAGAGAGGGGCGGGAGGGCAGCGAGCAGTACTTC
few TRBJ1-2 TRBV29-1 TRBD1 CSARDRENYGYTF TGCAGCGCCCGGGACAGGGAAAACTATGGCTACACCTTC
- TRBJ1-1 TRBV7-2 - CASSVDKANTEAFF TGTGCCAGCAGCGTGGACAAGGCGAATACTGAAGCTTTCTTT
- TRBJ1-4 TRBV6-5 - CASRAGGSLEKLFF TGTGCCAGCAGGGCTGGGGGTTCTCTTGAAAAACTGTTTTTT
- TRBJ1-2 TRBV6-6 - CASTSRDYGYTF TGTGCCAGCACCTCCCGGGACTATGGCTACACCTTC
- TRBJ2-7 TRBV14 - CASNLPGATYEQYF TGTGCCAGCAACCTACCGGGAGCCACCTACGAGCAGTACTTC
- TRBJ2-7 TRBV2 - CASSQTNYEQYF TGTGCCAGCAGCCAGACCAACTACGAGCAGTACTTC
- TRBJ1-1 TRBV27 - CASRAAVGRNTEAFF TGTGCCAGCAGAGCCGCCGTCGGACGCAACACTGAAGCTTTCTTT
few TRBJ2-3 TRBV11-3 TRBD2 CASSLGVRGRATDTQYF TGTGCCAGCAGCTTAGGGGTTCGCGGGAGGGCCACAGATACGCAGTATTTT
- TRBJ1-2 TRBV20-1 - CSASPGYGYTF TGCAGTGCTAGCCCCGGCTATGGCTACACCTTC
- TRBJ1-5 TRBV2 TRBD1 CASREQGTQHF TGTGCCAGCAGAGAACAGGGGACCCAGCATTTT
- TRBJ1-1 TRBV29-1 - CSVEGETEAFF TGCAGCGTTGAAGGGGAGACTGAAGCTTTCTTT
- TRBJ2-7 TRBV28 - CASSPADDYYEQYF TGTGCCAGCAGTCCCGCCGACGACTACTACGAGCAGTACTTC
- TRBJ2-5 TRBV4-2 - CASSQGGGGVGETQYF TGTGCCAGCAGCCAAGGGGGAGGGGGCGTTGGGGAGACCCAGTACTTC
- TRBJ2-2 TRBV9 - CASSVAPGAGELFF TGTGCCAGCAGCGTAGCCCCGGGGGCCGGGGAGCTGTTTTTT
- TRBJ2-1 TRBV5-1 TRBD2 CASSATGTSGRNEQFF TGCGCCAGCAGCGCCACCGGGACTAGCGGGAGAAATGAGCAGTTCTTC
- TRBJ2-2 TRBV15 - CATSREVNPNTGELFF TGTGCCACCAGCAGAGAGGTCAACCCGAACACCGGGGAGCTGTTTTTT
once TRBJ1-4 TRBV30 - CAWSVLSEKLFF TGTGCCTGGAGTGTACTTAGTGAAAAACTGTTTTTT
- TRBJ2-2 TRBV30 - CAWSALGEWRTGELFF TGTGCCTGGAGTGCTCTCGGGGAGTGGCGCACCGGGGAGCTGTTTTTT
- TRBJ2-5 TRBV5-1 TRBD2 CASSLAGREETQYF TGCGCCAGCAGCTTGGCCGGGAGGGAGGAGACCCAGTACTTC
- TRBJ2-1 TRBV19 TRBD1 CASSRQGDYNEQFF TGTGCCAGTAGTAGACAGGGGGACTACAATGAGCAGTTCTTC
- TRBJ2-4 TRBV2 TRBD2 CASSPQSGRALNIQYF TGTGCCAGCAGTCCACAGAGCGGGAGGGCTTTAAACATTCAGTACTTC
- TRBJ2-2 TRBV27 - CASSLAATNTGELFF TGTGCCAGCAGTTTGGCGGCAACGAACACCGGGGAGCTGTTTTTT
- TRBJ2-7 TRBV28 - CASSYTYEQYF TGTGCCAGCAGTTATACCTACGAGCAGTACTTC